This T cell receptor (beta chain) was documented in a study of blood T cell repertoires in COVID-19 (dated by TCRdb to 2018 to 2021). Turning to the overall study: Collaborator samples came from the United States, Italy and Spain and covered acute and convalescent phases of COVID-19. The prospective study material was composed of cDNA or gDNA derived from T cells, B-cell-depleted T cells, or PBMCs. Deeply sampled blood TCRbeta repertoires from subjects exposed to, actively infected with, or recovered from COVID-19 were included in the dataset. The repertoires were made available in a free public database intended to serve as a resource for research on the immune response to SARS-CoV-2. The samples were drawn from the first 160 participants of the ongoing ImmuneRACE study and from 1,254 subjects provided by 6 global collaborators. A de-identified subject ID, COVID-19 status, age in years and sex were almost always included in the sample metadata. HLA class I and class II types, where available, came from metadata supplied by the sample provider rather than from assay-based typing.

TCRbeta CDR3 regions were amplified from genomic DNA using the immunoSEQ Assay, a bias-controlled multiplex PCR. As for the original processing: The number of nucleated cells in each sample was estimated by amplification of reference gene primers within the assay. To quantify the absolute abundance of each unique TCRbeta CDR3 rearrangement, sequence reads were collapsed and filtered. Productive Simpson clonality was computed per sample as the square root of Simpson's diversity index over productive rearrangements. The immuneACCESS repertoire file appears here via TCRdb, limited to in-frame rearrangements. These files lack a portion of the clones; in checked studies, under half of the deficit traces to unresolved V genes, and the cause of the others is not known. Clone size and V and J calls were adopted from that table, with D and trimming inferred from the DNA. Recorded for this sample are some 340,000 clones; over 80% of them occurred a single time. The top ten constitute approximately 5% of the sample.

Here is what the overall study found, with its caveats: The amount of clinical and demographic metadata varied by source and participant and was provided uncurated.

Enrolling through a virtual design, the prospective study's participants ranged in age from roughly 18 to 89 years and lived across roughly 23 United States geographic areas. Cohort assignment in the prospective study relied on participant-reported clinical history from a screening survey and a study questionnaire. Recovered participants in ImmuneRACE Cohort 3 were defined by two consecutive negative NP/OP PCR tests, clearance by a healthcare professional, or resolution of symptoms. Each participant in the prospective study had whole blood, serum and a nasopharyngeal or oropharyngeal swab collected by mobile phlebotomists. Over a roughly 2-month period, participants in the prospective study had the option of providing additional blood draws and questionnaires. Before DNA extraction, prospective study blood samples were shipped either frozen or at room temperature. Regarding this clone: The antigen it binds to is not known. Base qualities are not provided; no much larger clone lies one nucleotide away.

The sample consisted of PBMCs or T cells enriched from blood (not recorded which). The receptor was isolated from a woman aged 45-65 years who had recovered from COVID-19.

Here the CDR3 is given as CASGTGGLDEQFF. The sequenced DNA: TGCGCCAGTGGCACAGGGGGCCTCGATGAGCAGTTCTTC. This sequence uses TRBV5-1 and TRBJ2-1; TRBD1 agrees with 9 junctional bases. CDR1 and CDR2 were assigned from the germline V gene as SGHRS and YFSETQ. At the junction V is shortened by 8 bases and J by 8 bases; bases outside the gene matches: 8. Taken from cysteine to phenylalanine, the CDR3 has 13 residues. Only CDR3 DNA is held: 39 bases, read in frame from base 1.